The 15 T cell receptor beta chains below were found in one sample sequenced in a study of T cells in Graves' hyperthyroidism and ophthalmopathy. RNA transcripts gave rise to amplified TCR beta CDR3 regions. The HTBI set primed first-round TCR CDR3 RT-PCR. TCRdb fed the multiplex PCR reads into MiXCR, producing one record per CDR3 protein. The top ten clones hold less than 30% of a sample with a few hundred thousand distinct CDR3 sequences, 15% to 20% of them seen once. Sample: blood. The source is a woman in her twenties or thirties with Graves' ophthalmopathy.

The chain is built from TRBV15 and TRBJ2-7; D call uncertain. CDR3 size: 13 residues. The V and J ends lost 5 bases and 3 bases respectively, with 11 bases between them. Germline V gene sequence: CDR1 LNHNV, CDR2 YYDKDF (reference sequence). CDR3 sequence reads: CATSPETGYEQYF. Here the CDR3 DNA reads TGTGCCACCAGCCCCGAGACGGGCTACGAGCAGTACTTC.

There are many counts of this clonotype. The rearrangement joins TRBV6-2 or TRBV6-3 to TRBJ1-2, with a possible D match to TRBD1 (5 bases). Germline CDR1 is MNHEY and CDR2 is SVGEGT. CDR3 length: 14 residues. V shed 0 bases and J shed 5 bases, with 10 bases lying between them. The CDR3 DNA is TGTGCCAGCAGTTACTCGAGACAGAAGTATGGCTACACCTTC. It encodes CASSYSRQKYGYTF.

This clonotype was counted many times. The chain recombines TRBV6-1 with TRBJ1-2, with 7 nucleotides matching TRBD1. Germline V gene lookup returns CDR1 MNHNS and CDR2 SASEGT. This CDR3 comprises 13 residues. Unmatched junction bases numbered 3, after V lost 4 bases and J lost 4 bases. The CDR3 DNA sequence: TGTGCCAGCAGTGTGGACAGGCTCTATGGCTACACCTTC. This sequence encodes CASSVDRLYGYTF.

There are many counts of this clonotype. The chain links TRBV20-1 to TRBJ2-7; D uncertain. The CDR3 runs 12 residues. Germline CDR1 DFQATT, CDR2 SNEGSKA (reference sequence). V was cut by 1 base and J by 1 base, with 5 bases left in between. This CDR3 reads CSARARSYEQYF. In DNA, the CDR3 is TGCAGTGCTAGAGCTAGATCCTACGAGCAGTACTTC.

This clonotype was counted only a few times. The gene calls are TRBV24-1 and TRBJ1-2; D not certain. V dropped 9 bases and J dropped 1 base, with 17 bases sitting between them. Per germline, CDR1 KGHDR and CDR2 SFDVKD. The CDR3 consists of 15 residues. For the CDR3, the DNA is TGTGCCACCCCTCTCGGGTTCGCGCTTAACTATGGCTACACCTTC. Translation gives CATPLGFALNYGYTF.

This clonotype was detected many times. The genes are TRBV2 and TRBJ1-4; TRBD1 matches at 8 bases. The germline gives CDR1 SNHLY, CDR2 FYNNEI. Trimming cost V 5 bases and J 8 bases; bases outside gene matches: 7. This CDR3 has 14 amino acids. The CDR3 is CASSTDREGEKLFF. The CDR3 DNA reads TGTGCCAGCAGTACGGACAGGGAGGGGGAAAAACTGTTTTTT.

This clonotype has more than one count but fewer than ten. This chain joins TRBV20-1 and TRBJ2-5; D may be TRBD1 (6 bases). CDR1 DFQATT and CDR2 SNEGSKA come from the germline V gene (reference sequence). Trimming removed 5 bases at V and 5 bases at J, with 21 bases between. The CDR3 totals 15 residues. CDR3 in DNA: TGCAGTGCTGGGCGGCTCTCTGGGGGCTGGGAGACCCAGTACTTC. It translates to CSAGRLSGGWETQYF.

This clonotype was observed at least ten times. The chain couples TRBV7-8 to TRBJ2-1; TRBD1 is a possible D gene (7 bases). Germline assignment: CDR1 SGHVS and CDR2 FQNEAQ. The CDR3 is 17 amino acids. The V gene lost 1 base and the J gene lost 0 bases, with 13 bases spanning the gap. The CDR3 loop reads CASSLEGGQSSYNEQFF. The DNA of the CDR3 is TGTGCCAGCAGCTTAGAGGGGGGACAGAGCTCCTACAATGAGCAGTTCTTC.

This clonotype has more than one count but fewer than ten. This CDR3 is CAWSGLALWYF. The DNA for the CDR3 is TGTGCCTGGAGTGGTCTAGCCCTTTGGTACTTC. V gene TRBV30 combines with J gene TRBJ2-5; D perhaps matches TRBD2 (5 bases). V dropped 1 base and J dropped 13 bases, with 13 bases sitting between them. This CDR3 has 11 residues. Germline lookup yields CDR1 GTSNPN and CDR2 SVGIG (reference sequence). Variable domain in full (rest from reference TRBV30 and TRBJ2-5): SQTIHQWPATLVQPVGSPLSLECTVEGTSNPNLYWYRQAAGRGLQLLFYSVGIGQISSEVPQNLSASRPQDRQFILSSKKLLLSDSGFYLCAWSGLALWYFGPGTRLLVL.

V gene TRBV20-1 combines with J gene TRBJ2-7; 9 bases line up with TRBD1. V lost 0 bases to trimming and J lost 3 bases; unmatched junction nucleotides: 6. Germline CDR1 is DFQATT and CDR2 is SNEGSKA (reference sequence). The CDR3 is 15 amino acids. CDR3 sequence (DNA): TGCAGTGCTAGAGACCCCGGGACAGGGTTCTACGAGCAGTACTTC. It yields the protein CSARDPGTGFYEQYF.

This clonotype was seen repeatedly, ten times or more. The CDR3 nucleotides read TGTGCCAGCAGTTACCCTACCACCAGGGGGACAGTTTACGAGCAGTACTTC. This gives the protein CASSYPTTRGTVYEQYF. The V gene is TRBV6-6, the J gene TRBJ2-7, with TRBD1 matching over 7 bases. J gave up 4 bases and V 2 bases, and 14 bases lay outside the gene matches. The CDR3 consists of 17 residues. CDR1 and CDR2 from the germline V gene are MNHNY and SVGAGI (reference sequence).

The sample holds a few counts of this clonotype. This chain joins TRBV12-3 or TRBV12-4 and TRBJ2-7; 9 bases are shared with TRBD1. Trimming took 5 bases from V and 5 from J; bases not matched to a gene: 19. CDR3 length: 18 amino acids. The CDR3 region has the DNA TGTGCCAGCAGTCCGTCGGACAGGGGAGGTTACGAAGCGGACGAGCAGTACTTC. This encodes CASSPSDRGGYEADEQYF.

This clonotype came up many times. The V and J genes are TRBV2 and TRBJ1-2, with D unclear. Deletions cut 11 bases from V and 8 bases from J, with 24 bases between. Germline V CDR1 and CDR2: SNHLY, FYNNEI. This CDR3 contains 14 residues. The CDR3 DNA sequence: TGTGCCTCGAATCAGAGGGCCGGGGAAGGCGGCTACACCTTC. Protein sequence: CASNQRAGEGGYTF.

In its sample, this clonotype was seen a few times. This chain uses TRBV3-1 with TRBJ2-1, with 7 bases matching TRBD2. With 0 bases clipped from V and 9 bases from J, the junction kept 5 bases outside the gene matches. Germline CDR1 reads LGHDT; CDR2 reads YNNKEL (reference sequence). The CDR3 contains 14 residues. Here the CDR3 reads CASSQEIVAGEQFF. The CDR3 DNA reads TGTGCCAGCAGCCAAGAAATCGTAGCGGGTGAGCAGTTCTTC.

The V and J genes are TRBV7-9 and TRBJ2-7; D is undetermined. V was cut by 2 bases and J by 3 bases, with 11 bases left in between. There are 14 residues in the CDR3. CDR1 and CDR2 from the germline V gene are SEHNR and FQNEAQ (reference sequence). The CDR3 sequence: CASSLLGPVYEQYF. The CDR3 nucleotides are TGTGCCAGCAGCTTACTTGGCCCGGTCTACGAGCAGTACTTC. Variable domain in full (rest from reference TRBV7-9 and TRBJ2-7): DTGVSQNPRHKITKRGQNVTFRCDPISEHNRLYWYRQTLGQGPEFLTYFQNEAQLEKSRLLSDRFSAERPKGSFSTLEIQRTEQGDSAMYLCASSLLGPVYEQYFGPGTRLTVT.